This TCR beta chain was documented in a study of blood T cell repertoires in COVID-19. Study details: There were acute and convalescent COVID-19 samples, and they came from the United States, Italy and Spain. PBMCs, B-cell-depleted T cells, or T cells were the source of the cDNA or gDNA that made up the material.

The Seattle site enrolled patients during active infection and followed them longitudinally. How the authors handled the data: From reference gene primer amplification, estimates of nucleated cell counts were derived. TCRdb keeps only in-frame clones here, not all; method: immunoSEQ multiplex PCR. For V, J and clone size, that table is used; D and trimming come from the DNA. This table has 150,000 to 180,000 clones, approximately 80% appearing once. This CDR3 is 13 amino acids long. The V gene's germline CDR1 is KGHSH and CDR2 LQKENI. Trimming removed 6 bases at V and 2 bases at J, with 11 bases between. Concerning this clone: The same CDR3 arises from other DNA sequences in this sample as well.

Sequences were obtained from peripheral blood. J is TRBJ2-7 and V is TRBV18, with a tentative D call TRBD1 (5 bases). The receptor was derived from a woman aged 55 to 70 with COVID-19, enrolled during active disease. CDR3 sequence reads: CASSPQGTYEQYF. The CDR3 nucleotides read TGTGCCAGCTCCCCGCAGGGAACCTACGAGCAGTACTTC.